This TCR beta chain was profiled in a study of T cells in Graves' hyperthyroidism and ophthalmopathy. Study-level background: The authors collected peripheral blood at initial diagnosis, before any treatment.

A few counts support this clonotype. Researchers amplified the TCR beta CDR3 regions from RNA transcripts. During a first-round RT-PCR of the TCR CDR3, the HTBI primer set was used. TCRdb re-called the multiplex PCR reads with MiXCR, one entry per CDR3 protein. The sample lists some 550,000 distinct CDR3 sequences; roughly 15% were seen once. Trimming pared 6 bases from V and 1 base from J, leaving 12 bases between. The CDR3 sequence is 15 residues long. The sequence derives from a woman aged 40 to 50 with Graves' ophthalmopathy. Sequenced: blood. The chain links TRBV12-3 or TRBV12-4 to TRBJ2-2; D gene unclear. CDR3 residues: CASSHHEENTGELFF. Written as DNA, the CDR3 is TGTGCCAGCAGCCATCACGAGGAGAACACCGGGGAGCTGTTTTTT.